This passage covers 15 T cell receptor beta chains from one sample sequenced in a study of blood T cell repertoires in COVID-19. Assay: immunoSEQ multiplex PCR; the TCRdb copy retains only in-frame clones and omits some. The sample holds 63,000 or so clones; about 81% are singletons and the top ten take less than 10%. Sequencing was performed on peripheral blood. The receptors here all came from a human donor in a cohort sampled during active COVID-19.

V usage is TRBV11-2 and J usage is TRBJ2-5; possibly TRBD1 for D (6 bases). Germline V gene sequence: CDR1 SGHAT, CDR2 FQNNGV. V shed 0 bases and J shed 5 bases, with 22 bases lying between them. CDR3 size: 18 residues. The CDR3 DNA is TGTGCCAGCAGCTTAGAGATGTGGGGGCCCCATCCCGGGGAGACCCAGTACTTC. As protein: CASSLEMWGPHPGETQYF.

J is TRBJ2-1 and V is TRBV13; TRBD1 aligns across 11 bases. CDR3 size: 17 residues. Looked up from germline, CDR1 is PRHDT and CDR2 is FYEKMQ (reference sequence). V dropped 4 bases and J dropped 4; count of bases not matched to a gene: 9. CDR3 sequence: CASSSSFGTGGYNEQFF. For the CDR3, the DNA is TGTGCCAGCAGCTCAAGTTTTGGGACAGGGGGATACAATGAGCAGTTCTTC.

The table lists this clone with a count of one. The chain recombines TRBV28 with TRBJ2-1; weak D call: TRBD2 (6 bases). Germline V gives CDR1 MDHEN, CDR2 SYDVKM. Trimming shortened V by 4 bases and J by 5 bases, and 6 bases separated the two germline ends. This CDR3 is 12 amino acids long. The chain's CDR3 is CASSWGDNEQFF. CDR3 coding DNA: TGTGCCAGCAGTTGGGGGGACAATGAGCAGTTCTTC.

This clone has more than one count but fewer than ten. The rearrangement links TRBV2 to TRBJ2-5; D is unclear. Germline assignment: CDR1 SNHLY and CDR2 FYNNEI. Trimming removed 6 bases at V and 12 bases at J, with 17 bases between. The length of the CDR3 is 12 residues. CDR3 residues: CASRPEDFPEYF. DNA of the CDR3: TGTGCCAGCAGGCCGGAAGACTTCCCTGAGTACTTC.

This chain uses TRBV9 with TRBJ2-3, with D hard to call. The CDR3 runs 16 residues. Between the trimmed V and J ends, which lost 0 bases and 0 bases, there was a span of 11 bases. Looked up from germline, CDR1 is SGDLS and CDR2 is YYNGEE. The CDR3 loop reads CASSVVGSLSTDTQYF. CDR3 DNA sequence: TGTGCCAGCAGCGTAGTTGGTAGCCTCAGCACAGATACGCAGTATTTT. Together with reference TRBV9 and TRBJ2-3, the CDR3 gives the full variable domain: DSGVTQTPKHLITATGQRVTLRCSPRSGDLSVYWYQQSLDQGLQFLIQYYNGEERAKGNILERFSAQQFPDLHSELNLSSLELGDSALYFCASSVVGSLSTDTQYFGPGTRLTVL.

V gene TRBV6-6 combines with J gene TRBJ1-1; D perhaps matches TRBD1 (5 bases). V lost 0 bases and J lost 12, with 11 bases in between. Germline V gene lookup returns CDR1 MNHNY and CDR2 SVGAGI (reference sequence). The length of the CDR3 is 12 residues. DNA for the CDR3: TGTGCCAGCAGTTACTCCAGGGCAGTAACTTTCTTT. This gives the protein CASSYSRAVTFF.

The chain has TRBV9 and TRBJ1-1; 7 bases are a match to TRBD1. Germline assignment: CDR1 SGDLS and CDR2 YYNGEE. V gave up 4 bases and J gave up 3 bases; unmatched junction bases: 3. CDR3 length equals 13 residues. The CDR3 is CASSPTGDTEAFF. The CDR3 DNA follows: TGTGCCAGCAGCCCCACAGGGGACACTGAAGCTTTCTTT. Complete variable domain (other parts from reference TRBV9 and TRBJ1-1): DSGVTQTPKHLITATGQRVTLRCSPRSGDLSVYWYQQSLDQGLQFLIQYYNGEERAKGNILERFSAQQFPDLHSELNLSSLELGDSALYFCASSPTGDTEAFFGQGTRLTVV.

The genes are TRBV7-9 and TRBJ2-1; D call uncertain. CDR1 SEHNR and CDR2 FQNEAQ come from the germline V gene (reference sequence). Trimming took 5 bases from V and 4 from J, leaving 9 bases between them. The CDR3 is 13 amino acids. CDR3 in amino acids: CASSPPRYNEQFF. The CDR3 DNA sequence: TGTGCCAGCAGCCCACCCAGGTACAATGAGCAGTTCTTC.

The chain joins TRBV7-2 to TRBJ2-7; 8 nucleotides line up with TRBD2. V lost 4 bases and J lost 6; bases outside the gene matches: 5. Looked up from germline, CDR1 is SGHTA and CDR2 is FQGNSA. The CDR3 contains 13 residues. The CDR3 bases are TGTGCCAGCAGCTACGCCCGGGAGGGCGAGCAGTACTTC. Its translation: CASSYAREGEQYF.

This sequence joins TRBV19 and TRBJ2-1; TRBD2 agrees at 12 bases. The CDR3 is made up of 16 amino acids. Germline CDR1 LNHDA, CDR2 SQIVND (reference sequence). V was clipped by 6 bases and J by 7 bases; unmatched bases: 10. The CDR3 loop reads CASRTSGRGLGNEQFF. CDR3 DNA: TGTGCCAGTAGGACTAGCGGGAGAGGCCTGGGGAATGAGCAGTTCTTC.

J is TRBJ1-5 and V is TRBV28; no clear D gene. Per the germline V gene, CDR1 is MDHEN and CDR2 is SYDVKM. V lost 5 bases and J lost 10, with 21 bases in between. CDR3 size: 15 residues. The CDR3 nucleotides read TGTGCCAGCAGTACCCCTCTCAGCGGGCAAGAACCCCAGCATTTT. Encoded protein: CASSTPLSGQEPQHF.

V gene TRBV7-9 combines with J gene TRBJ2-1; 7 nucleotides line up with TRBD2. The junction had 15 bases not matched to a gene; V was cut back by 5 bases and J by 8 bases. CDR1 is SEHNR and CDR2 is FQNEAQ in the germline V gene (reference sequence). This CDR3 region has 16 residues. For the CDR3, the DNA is TGTGCCAGCAGCCCGGATTCTAGCGGCCCCTTCTATGAGCAGTTCTTC. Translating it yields CASSPDSSGPFYEQFF.

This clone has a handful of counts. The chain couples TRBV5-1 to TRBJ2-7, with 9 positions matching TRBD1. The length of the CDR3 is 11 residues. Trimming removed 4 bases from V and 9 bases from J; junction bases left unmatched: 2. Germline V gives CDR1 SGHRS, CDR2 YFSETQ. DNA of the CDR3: TGCGCCAGCAGCGGACAGGGGACGCAGTACTTC. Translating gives CASSGQGTQYF.

The CDR3 region has the DNA TGTGCCAGCAGTTACTTCGTGGGAGGAGTCACAGATACGCAGTATTTT. Translating gives CASSYFVGGVTDTQYF. This chain joins TRBV6-2 or TRBV6-3 and TRBJ2-3; D might be TRBD2 (6 bases). This CDR3 is 16 amino acids long. Trimming pared 1 base from V and 2 bases from J, leaving 13 bases between. CDR1 is MNHEY and CDR2 is SVGEGT in the germline V gene.

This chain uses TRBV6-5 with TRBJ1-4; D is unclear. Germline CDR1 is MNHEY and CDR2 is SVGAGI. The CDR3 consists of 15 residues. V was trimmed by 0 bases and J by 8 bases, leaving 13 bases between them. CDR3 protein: CASSYSNQAVEKLFF. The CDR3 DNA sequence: TGTGCCAGCAGTTACTCGAATCAGGCAGTCGAAAAACTGTTTTTT.